This T cell receptor (beta chain) was identified during a study of T cell repertoires in cytomegalovirus infection. Across the study: TCR beta signatures that were public indicated CMV infection and matching HLA type.

Study outcomes and limitations: Accumulated public TCR beta family frequency recognized individuals carrying CMV together with the relevant HLA. HLA-C-restricted CMV-specific TCR beta clonotypes prevailed in the ex vivo response.

The germline V gene has CDR1 SGHTA and CDR2 FQGTGA. This CDR3 comprises 17 residues. The V segment lost 5 bases and the J segment 7 bases; nucleotides outside the gene matches: 12. TCRdb itself ran the reads through MiXCR, one entry per CDR3 protein. The sample records fewer than 200,000 distinct CDR3 sequences, approximately 20% being singletons. This clonotype was counted at least ten times. Antigen: not known. This chain uses TRBV7-3 with TRBJ2-1, with 12 bases that match TRBD2. This sequence originates from a human donor in good health (CMV status not recorded). Some clones in this sample may be carry-over from other donors' samples. The specimen was PBMCs. CDR3 sequence reads: CASSQPTSGRRLNEQFF. The DNA of the CDR3 is TGTGCCAGCAGCCAGCCGACTAGCGGGAGACGGTTAAATGAGCAGTTCTTC. The full variable domain, in which reference TRBV7-3 and TRBJ2-1 provide the parts outside the CDR3, is GAGVSQTPSNKVTEKGKYVELRCDPISGHTALYWYRQSLGQGPEFLIYFQGTGAADDSGLPNDRFFAVRPEGSVSTLKIQRTERGDSAVYLCASSQPTSGRRLNEQFFGPGTRLTVL.